These T cell receptor beta chains were read from a single sample in a study of radiotherapy plus CTLA-4 blockade in lung cancer. Data came from immunoSEQ multiplex PCR; TCRdb stores just in-frame clones and leaves some out. The table has about 73,000 clones, roughly 91% seen once. The sample was peripheral blood, taken from a patient treated with radiotherapy plus ipilimumab. Receptor source: a human donor with non-small cell lung cancer that progressed on radiotherapy plus ipilimumab. Each CDR3 is given with its conserved first and last residue. D genes are given only for firm matches. A row's size may be missing; if present it is once, few, many or a size class.

>TRBV5-8|TRBD2|TRBJ2-7|few
TGTGCCAGCAGCCCCCCAATCACTAGCGGCTCCTACGAGCAGTACTTC
CASSPPITSGSYEQYF
>TRBV6-1|.|TRBJ1-5|.
TGTGCCAGCAGTGAAACATTTGGCAGGGGCAGAAAGCAGCCCCAGCATTTT
CASSETFGRGRKQPQHF
>TRBV5-4|TRBD1|TRBJ2-1|.
TGTGCCAGCAGCCAACGTTCAGGACAGGCATACAATGAGCAGTTCTTC
CASSQRSGQAYNEQFF
>TRBV28|TRBD2|TRBJ2-3|few
TGTGCCAGCAGTTTATGGCCTAGCGGGCATGGCACAGATACGCAGTATTTT
CASSLWPSGHGTDTQYF
>TRBV14|.|TRBJ1-3|.
TGTGCCAGCAGCCCTCTCGGACCCACGGCGGGAAACACCATATATTTT
CASSPLGPTAGNTIYF
>TRBV11-2|.|TRBJ2-2|once
TGTGCCAGCAGCTTAAGGGGACAGAACACCGGGGAGCTGTTTTTT
CASSLRGQNTGELFF
>TRBV28|.|TRBJ1-3|.
TGTGCCGGGTTCTCGTCCGGGTACAACACCATATATTTT
CAGFSSGYNTIYF
>TRBV27|.|TRBJ2-7|.
TGTGCCAGCAGCTTGACAGTCTCCTACGAGCAGTACTTC
CASSLTVSYEQYF
>TRBV21-1|.|TRBJ1-4|.
TGTGCCATCCGGACAGCCCAAAATGAAAAACTGTTTTTT
CAIRTAQNEKLFF
>TRBV5-1|TRBD1|TRBJ2-5|.
TGCGCCAGCAGCCCGCGGACAGGGGAAGAGACCCAGTACTTC
CASSPRTGEETQYF
>TRBV19|TRBD1|TRBJ1-1|.
TGTGCCAGTAGTATCGACAGGGACACTGAAGCTTTCTTT
CASSIDRDTEAFF
>TRBV5-1|.|TRBJ2-7|.
TGCGCCAGCAGCTTGAGCCAGTCCTCCTACGAGCAGTACTTC
CASSLSQSSYEQYF
>TRBV30|.|TRBJ2-2|.
TGTGCCTGGACCATCGCGAACACCGGGGAGCTGTTTTTT
CAWTIANTGELFF
>TRBV27|.|TRBJ1-3|.
TGTGCCAGCAGTTTAGAGGGGAGCTCTGGAAACACCATATATTTT
CASSLEGSSGNTIYF
>TRBV28|TRBD1|TRBJ1-2|.
TGTGCCAGCAGTTGGGGACAGGGGTATGGCTACACCTTC
CASSWGQGYGYTF
>TRBV28|.|TRBJ2-7|.
TGTGCCAGCAGTGCGGGACGGCCCTACGAGCAGTACTTC
CASSAGRPYEQYF
>TRBV6-1|.|TRBJ2-7|.
TGTGCCAGCAGTGAAAGTTGGGTTGGGGCCCACGAGCAGTACTTC
CASSESWVGAHEQYF
>TRBV7-9|TRBD2|TRBJ2-1|once
TGTGCCAGCAGCACCTCCCCTCTAGCGGGGGGAGCCAATGAGCAGTTCTTC
CASSTSPLAGGANEQFF
>TRBV4-1|TRBD2|TRBJ2-1|once
TGCGCCAGCAGCCACCAGCGGGAGCTTAACAATGAGCAGTTCTTC
CASSHQRELNNEQFF
>TRBV2|.|TRBJ2-2|.
TGTGCCAGCAGGGCACAGGGGAACACCGGGGAGCTGTTTTTT
CASRAQGNTGELFF
>TRBV28|.|TRBJ1-2|.
TGTGCCAGCAGTCTTCCCCAAGGTATAGAAGGCTACACCTTC
CASSLPQGIEGYTF
>TRBV9|.|TRBJ2-3|.
TGTGCCAGCAGCGGGGACACCTACACAGATACGCAGTATTTT
CASSGDTYTDTQYF
>TRBV9|.|TRBJ1-2|.
TGTGCCAGCAGCGTAGAAGAAGGTCTACAGACAATAAATGGCTACACCTTC
CASSVEEGLQTINGYTF
>TRBV9|TRBD2|TRBJ2-1|.
TGTGCCAGCAGCGTAGAGAGCAGCGGGAGAAGCTCCTACAATGAGCAGTTCTTC
CASSVESSGRSSYNEQFF
>TRBV28|.|TRBJ2-1|.
TGTGCCAGCAGGAGCCGGAGTTACAATGAGCAGTTCTTC
CASRSRSYNEQFF
>TRBV7-4|TRBD1|TRBJ2-1|few
TGTGCCAGCAGCCTCCGGGACAGGGAAATCAATGAGCAGTTCTTC
CASSLRDREINEQFF
>TRBV5-1|.|TRBJ1-1|.
TGCGCCAGCAGCTTGGTCTCAGGGGTAAATACTGAAGCTTTCTTT
CASSLVSGVNTEAFF
>TRBV6-5|.|TRBJ1-3|.
TGTGCCAGCAGTTACTCTTCTGGAAACACCATATATTTT
CASSYSSGNTIYF
>TRBV2|.|TRBJ2-6|few
TGTGCCAGCCGGGTTGGGGCCAACGTCCTGACTTTC
CASRVGANVLTF
>TRBV5-4|.|TRBJ1-2|.
TGTGCCAGCAGCTGGGAGCAGGTCGACTATGGCTACACCTTC
CASSWEQVDYGYTF
>TRBV9|.|TRBJ2-3|.
TGTGCCAGCAACCGGGGCGGGGAAGATACGCAGTATTTT
CASNRGGEDTQYF
>TRBV9|TRBD1|TRBJ1-5|.
TGTGCCAGCAGCCAGGGACAGATTAATCAGCCCCAGCATTTT
CASSQGQINQPQHF
>TRBV15|.|TRBJ1-5|.
TGTGCCACCAGCAGAGATCCAGGTGACAAGGGGGGAAATCAGCCCCAGCATTTT
CATSRDPGDKGGNQPQHF
>TRBV5-1|.|TRBJ2-2|.
TGCGCCAGCAGCAGGGACTCCTCGGCGTTTGGGGAGCTGTTTTTT
CASSRDSSAFGELFF
>TRBV28|.|TRBJ2-5|.
TGTGCCACCCTCTTGGAGGGCCTGGAGACCCAGTACTTC
CATLLEGLETQYF
>TRBV28|.|TRBJ1-1|.
TGTGCCAGCAGTTACAAGGGGCTACTGGCTGAAGCTTTCTTT
CASSYKGLLAEAFF
>TRBV11-3|.|TRBJ2-3|.
TGTGCCAGCAGGGGCTCTATCGGGACGCAGTATTTT
CASRGSIGTQYF
>TRBV5-1|.|TRBJ1-3|once
TGCGCCAGCAGCTTGGGTCGTTTGGCGGGAAACTCTGGAAACACCATATATTTT
CASSLGRLAGNSGNTIYF
>TRBV28|.|TRBJ1-1|.
TGTGCCAGCAGTGAGACGGGACCGCGATTGAACACTGAAGCTTTCTTT
CASSETGPRLNTEAFF
>TRBV6-6|.|TRBJ2-5|.
TGTGCCAGCAGTAGGACAGCGGAGACCCAGTACTTC
CASSRTAETQYF
>TRBV28|.|TRBJ1-1|few
TGTGCCAGCAGTTTCTCAGGGATTGGCACTGAAGCTTTCTTT
CASSFSGIGTEAFF
>TRBV6-5|.|TRBJ2-1|.
TGTGCCAGCAGTACTGGCTCCTACAATGAGCAGTTCTTC
CASSTGSYNEQFF
>TRBV28|.|TRBJ1-5|few
TGTGCCAGCAGCTCCTTGGGGAGCAATCAGCCCCAGCATTTT
CASSSLGSNQPQHF
>TRBV5-1|.|TRBJ2-7|.
TGCGCCAGCAGCTTCAACCCGGGCGTCCTTACGGAGCAGTACTTC
CASSFNPGVLTEQYF
>TRBV18|.|TRBJ1-1|.
TGTGCCAGCTCACCACGGTACAGGGACTATGAAGCTTTCTTT
CASSPRYRDYEAFF
>TRBV2|.|TRBJ2-1|.
TGTGCCAGCAGTGATACGGGAGTTGTGTTCTTC
CASSDTGVVFF
>TRBV5-1|TRBD1|TRBJ2-3|.
TGCGCCAGCAGCTTGGGACAGGGGGCTAGCACAGATACGCAGTATTTT
CASSLGQGASTDTQYF
>TRBV5-5|.|TRBJ1-2|.
TGTGCCAGCAGCTTTGAGTTATTCCAGCCTTGGGGCTACACCTTC
CASSFELFQPWGYTF
>TRBV7-9|.|TRBJ1-1|.
TGTGCCAGCAGCTTATCGGATTTCGCTGAAGCTTTCTTT
CASSLSDFAEAFF
>TRBV5-1|.|TRBJ2-5|.
TGCGCCAGCAGCTTGCAGGGCTCGAGGCTAAAGGGGACCCAGTACTTC
CASSLQGSRLKGTQYF
>TRBV29-1|.|TRBJ2-3|.
TGCAGCGTTACTCGGACGGCAAGCACAGATACGCAGTATTTT
CSVTRTASTDTQYF
>TRBV9|.|TRBJ2-2|.
TGTGCCAGCAGCGTAGAGGTAGGGACTGACGGGGAGCTGTTTTTT
CASSVEVGTDGELFF
>TRBV11-2|.|TRBJ2-1|.
TGTGCCAGCAGCCCCCCGGGTTACAATGAGCAGTTCTTC
CASSPPGYNEQFF
>TRBV11-3|TRBD1|TRBJ2-5|.
TGTGCCAGCAGCCGCCGAACCGGGACAGGGGGTGAGACCCAGTACTTC
CASSRRTGTGGETQYF
>TRBV11-2|.|TRBJ1-1|few
TGTGCCAGCAACCGGGCTGGCATGAACACTGAAGCTTTCTTT
CASNRAGMNTEAFF